The clone carrying this T cell receptor (beta chain) was counted ten times or more. The antigen remains undetermined. The V and J ends lost 5 bases and 3 bases respectively, with 17 bases between them. The germline V gene has CDR1 MDHEN and CDR2 SYDVKM. This CDR3 has 16 residues. The entry originates in a study of Graves' ophthalmopathy and Graves' hyperthyroidism. Points from the study as a whole: As the model predicted ophthalmopathy progression, it achieved a sensitivity of around 70% and a specificity of approximately 72%. In blood appeared most of the expanded thyroid clonotypes whose frequency exceeded 0.001.

From fresh peripheral blood, 8 to 10 ml in volume, the PBMCs were obtained. TCR beta CDR3 regions were amplified from RNA transcripts. Second-round multiplex PCR came after a first-round RT-PCR that employed HTBI primers. TCRdb reprocessed the multiplex PCR reads with MiXCR, giving one entry per CDR3 protein. The sample has about 200,000 distinct CDR3 sequences, over 25% seen once. The sample consisted of peripheral blood. V and J are TRBV28 and TRBJ1-5, with D maybe TRBD1 (6 bases). The sequence was obtained from a man aged 45 to 65 with Graves' ophthalmopathy. The CDR3 spells CASSPSQGTPNQPQHF. CDR3 nucleotides: TGTGCCAGCAGTCCCTCCCAGGGGACCCCCAATCAGCCCCAGCATTTT.